The present TCR beta chain was sequenced within a study of T cell responses to AZD1222 COVID-19 vaccine. The study's findings and limits: Vaccination with two AZD1222 doses was followed by a rise in Spike-specific TCR breadth and depth. CD4 TCRs linked to vaccination spanned spike, dominating at 160-218 and 743-854. At baseline, seropositivity was found in only 5 to 7 AZD1222 recipients.

In the case of this clone: What it binds is unknown. This CDR3 is also generated by other DNA sequences in the sample.

Germline assignment: CDR1 SEHNR and CDR2 FQNEAQ (reference sequence). There are 14 residues in the CDR3. V was pared by 1 base and J by 1 base, with 8 bases between. Libraries were prepared by immunoSEQ multiplex PCR; TCRdb keeps only in-frame clonotypes and omits some of them. This repertoire shows about 180,000 clones, around 90% found once; its top ten account for more than 1.5%. The receptor was isolated from an adult who received the AZD1222 COVID-19 vaccine. The V and J genes are TRBV7-9 and TRBJ2-7, with D possibly being TRBD2 (5 bases). The input for sequencing was peripheral blood, taken 28 days after the second AZD1222 dose. Here the CDR3 reads CASSLGGGSYEQYF. In DNA form, the CDR3 reads TGTGCCAGCAGCTTAGGTGGCGGGTCCTACGAGCAGTACTTC.